This entry lists 8 T cell receptor beta chains sequenced from one sample in a study of blood T cells in healthy people across ages. Next came a second PCR, run for about 6 to 12 cycles, which used a sample-barcoded 5' primer along with a J-beta primer mix. A single record per CDR3 protein comes from TCRdb applying MiXCR to the 5' RACE reads. The data contain fewer than 2,000,000 distinct CDR3 sequences, about two fifths of them singletons. Sequenced input: blood. The source of these receptors is a human donor in good health.

This clonotype has more than one count but fewer than ten. The chain joins TRBV5-1 to TRBJ1-2; D is perhaps TRBD1 (6 bases). Germline V gene lookup returns CDR1 SGHRS and CDR2 YFSETQ. The V gene lost 4 bases and the J gene lost 2 bases, with 12 bases spanning the gap. The CDR3 loop spans 14 amino acids. CDR3 sequence: CASSGTGTNYGYTF. As DNA, the CDR3 is TGCGCCAGCAGCGGAACAGGGACCAACTATGGCTACACCTTC.

The rearrangement joins TRBV6-2 or TRBV6-3 to TRBJ2-3, with D perhaps assigned TRBD1 or TRBD2 (6 bases each). Germline assignment: CDR1 MNHEY and CDR2 SVGEGT. The CDR3 contains 15 residues. V was pared by 10 bases and J by 3 bases, with 20 bases between. The CDR3 sequence is CATGGPRLGTDTQYF. CDR3 DNA: TGTGCCACTGGGGGGCCCCGATTGGGGACAGATACGCAGTATTTT.

This rearrangement joins TRBV6-1 to TRBJ2-1, with D tentatively TRBD2 (6 bases). Germline CDR1 reads MNHNS; CDR2 reads SASEGT. V was shortened by 2 bases and J by 10 bases, with 18 bases between the two germline ends. CDR3 length: 15 amino acids. The DNA of the CDR3 is TGTGCCAGCAGTGAAACGGTAGGAGGGGTCTACGAGCAGTTCTTC. Its protein product is CASSETVGGVYEQFF.

The chain links TRBV2 to TRBJ2-3; D remains unclear. Trimming left V 5 bases short and J 2 bases short, with 14 bases between. Germline values: CDR1 SNHLY, CDR2 FYNNEI. The CDR3 has 15 residues. The CDR3 is CASSRRPRYTDTQYF. Here the CDR3 DNA reads TGTGCCAGCAGTCGACGGCCGCGATACACAGATACGCAGTATTTT.

The gene calls are TRBV11-2 and TRBJ2-5; TRBD2 is a possible D gene (5 bases). V lost 6 bases to trimming and J lost 1 base, with 12 bases between them. CDR1 is SGHAT, CDR2 FQNNGV, per germline. This CDR3 has 14 residues. CDR3 sequence reads: CASSLKRTQETQYF. The DNA of the CDR3 is TGTGCCAGCAGTCTTAAGCGGACCCAAGAGACCCAGTACTTC.

This clonotype has a handful of counts. V usage is TRBV6-5 and J usage is TRBJ2-7; D is unresolved. V was shortened by 6 bases and J by 2 bases, with 17 bases between the two germline ends. This CDR3 region has 15 residues. CDR1 is MNHEY and CDR2 is SVGAGI in the germline V gene. As DNA, the CDR3 is TGTGCCAGCAGGATAGGACCTGAGCCCCCCTACGAGCAGTACTTC. Translation: CASRIGPEPPYEQYF.

This clonotype has just a few counts. The V call is TRBV28, the J call TRBJ2-1; D perhaps matches TRBD2 (5 bases). The length of the CDR3 is 14 residues. The V and J ends lost 6 bases and 7 bases respectively, with 16 bases between them. Germline CDR1 MDHEN, CDR2 SYDVKM. The CDR3 DNA sequence: TGTGCCAGCAGCTTCGAAATCGGGGAGAATGAGCAGTTCTTC. Amino acids: CASSFEIGENEQFF. Combining the CDR3 with reference TRBV28 and TRBJ2-1 gives the whole variable domain DVKVTQSSRYLVKRTGEKVFLECVQDMDHENMFWYRQDPGLGLRLIYFSYDVKMKEKGDIPEGYSVSREKKERFSLILESASTNQTSMYLCASSFEIGENEQFFGPGTRLTVL.

The rearrangement joins TRBV4-1 to TRBJ1-5; no reliable D call. With 1 base removed from V and 7 bases from J, the gap between germline ends came to 8 bases. CDR3 length equals 13 residues. Germline V gene sequence: CDR1 MGHRA, CDR2 YSYEKL. CDR3 nucleotides: TGCGCCAGCAGCCAAGTTTTTTCACAGCCCCAGCATTTT. Translating it yields CASSQVFSQPQHF.